Each of the 5 T cell receptor beta chains below was sequenced from the same sample in a study of blood T cell repertoires in COVID-19. Profiling relied on immunoSEQ multiplex PCR, and the TCRdb table lists in-frame clones only, not all of them. The table lists about 400,000 clones, 70% to 90% of them singletons. The sequencing sample was made of peripheral blood. Receptors were obtained from a man aged 35-49 years with acute or convalescent COVID-19.

Only one count was recorded for this clone. The V and J genes are TRBV5-8 and TRBJ2-7; a possible D gene is TRBD1 (6 bases). The CDR3 has 14 residues. V was cut by 2 bases and J by 5 bases, with 14 bases left in between. From germline, CDR1 is SGHTS and CDR2 YDEGEE. CDR3 loop: CASSLQGRSNEQYF. CDR3 sequence (DNA): TGTGCCAGCAGCTTACAGGGAAGGAGTAACGAGCAGTACTTC.

This clone was counted once. V gene TRBV29-1 combines with J gene TRBJ1-2; possible D gene TRBD1, 6 bases. Per the germline V gene, CDR1 is SQVTM and CDR2 is ANQGSEA. The V end was cut by 4 bases, the J end by 8 bases, with 17 bases between. The CDR3 consists of 13 residues. The CDR3 here is CSVATPGVAGYTF. In DNA, the CDR3 is TGCAGCGTTGCAACCCCAGGGGTTGCGGGCTACACCTTC. Looking up the rest from reference TRBV29-1 and TRBJ1-2 gives the full variable domain: SAVISQKPSRDICQRGTSLTIQCQVDSQVTMMFWYRQQPGQSLTLIATANQGSEATYESGFVIDKFPISRPNLTFSTLTVSNMSPEDSSIYLCSVATPGVAGYTFGSGTRLTVV.

V and J are TRBV7-8 and TRBJ2-4, with 7 bases that match TRBD2. The CDR3 has 15 residues. The trim removed 5 bases at V and 4 bases at J, leaving 8 bases unmatched. Germline CDR1 reads SGHVS; CDR2 reads FQNEAQ. The chain's CDR3 is CASSPILAVKNIQYF. CDR3 in DNA: TGTGCCAGCAGCCCAATTCTAGCGGTAAAAAACATTCAGTACTTC.

This chain links TRBV4-1 with TRBJ1-2, with D possibly being TRBD1 (6 bases). Germline CDR1 MGHRA, CDR2 YSYEKL. The CDR3 length is 14 residues. The V end lost 0 bases, the J end lost 2 bases, and 7 bases lay between the germline ends. The CDR3 protein is CASSQDGGNYGYTF. The CDR3 DNA follows: TGCGCCAGCAGCCAAGATGGGGGCAACTATGGCTACACCTTC.

The CDR3 bases are TGTGCCAGCAGCCAAACTTGGACAGGGAGGCAGGCAGGCTACACCTTC. Protein product: CASSQTWTGRQAGYTF. The chain joins TRBV5-5 to TRBJ1-2; 8 bases fit TRBD1. The germline CDR1 and CDR2 sequences are SGHKS and YYEKEE (reference sequence). V lost 4 bases and J lost 8; bases outside the gene matches: 16. The CDR3 length is 16 residues.